The next 15 T cell receptor beta chains were all read from a single sample in a study of shared T cell receptors in the human thymus. The protocol was immunoSEQ multiplex PCR, while the TCRdb copy is restricted to in-frame clones and leaves out a portion. The table records about 660,000 clones, 70% to 90% of them present only once. These data were likewise used in another study, on human thymus T cells.

Sample: thymocytes. The receptors here all came from a boy under two years old with a congenital heart defect.

V gene TRBV5-6 combines with J gene TRBJ2-6; TRBD1 agrees at 10 bases. CDR3 length: 17 residues. CDR1 and CDR2 from the germline V gene are SGHDT and YYEEEE. V shed 6 bases and J 0 bases; nucleotides not matched to a gene: 6. CDR3 in amino acids: CASTAGQGVSGANVLTF. The CDR3 coding sequence is TGTGCCAGCACCGCCGGACAGGGGGTCTCTGGGGCCAACGTCCTGACTTTC. Supplemented by reference TRBV5-6 and TRBJ2-6, the full variable domain reads DAGVTQSPTHLIKTRGQQVTLRCSPKSGHDTVSWYQQALGQGPQFIFQYYEEEERQRGNFPDRFSGHQFPNYSSELNVNALLLGDSALYLCASTAGQGVSGANVLTFGAGSRLTVL.

This clone was picked up one time. The chain joins TRBV19 to TRBJ2-3, with 7 nucleotides matching TRBD2. Germline CDR1 is LNHDA and CDR2 is SQIVND (reference sequence). The CDR3 is 13 residues long. J gave up 0 bases and V 11 bases, and 5 bases lay outside the gene matches. DNA for the CDR3: TGTGCCGGTTCTAGCGGAAGCACAGATACGCAGTATTTT. Protein: CAGSSGSTDTQYF.

This clone has just one count. The chain uses TRBV12-5 and TRBJ2-3; 8 nucleotides align to TRBD2. V trimming: 2 bases; J trimming: 4 bases; junction bases outside the gene matches: 8. This CDR3 spans 16 amino acids. CDR1 is LGHNT and CDR2 is FRNRAP in the germline V gene. The CDR3 DNA is TGTGCTAGTGGTTTGTCGCCGGGACTAGGATCAGATACGCAGTATTTT. Translation: CASGLSPGLGSDTQYF.

The chain carries TRBV28 and TRBJ2-1; 7 bases are a match to TRBD1. This CDR3 has 14 residues. With V trimmed by 3 bases and J by 5 bases, 4 bases remained unmatched. Germline V gives CDR1 MDHEN, CDR2 SYDVKM. The CDR3 region is CASSLWQGDNEQFF. The CDR3 coding sequence is TGTGCCAGCAGTTTGTGGCAGGGGGACAATGAGCAGTTCTTC.

The rearrangement joins TRBV2 to TRBJ2-4; weak D call: TRBD2 (5 bases). V lost 2 bases, J lost 4 bases, and 18 bases lay in between. Germline CDR1 and CDR2: SNHLY and FYNNEI. This CDR3 spans 17 amino acids. The CDR3 DNA follows: TGTGCCAGCAGTGAAACCCCGATGGAGCCGGGGAAAAACATTCAGTACTTC. Translating it yields CASSETPMEPGKNIQYF.

This rearrangement joins TRBV2 to TRBJ2-3, with 7 bases lining up with TRBD2. This CDR3 region has 16 residues. Losses at the gene ends were 1 base for V and 4 bases for J; bases not matched to a gene: 8. The germline V gene has CDR1 SNHLY and CDR2 FYNNEI. The DNA for the CDR3 is TGTGCCAGCAGTGAAGGCCGAGCGGGAAGGGCAGATACGCAGTATTTT. This sequence encodes CASSEGRAGRADTQYF.

The chain employs TRBV5-1 and TRBJ2-2, with TRBD1 as a possible D gene (6 bases). This CDR3 has 16 residues. CDR1 is SGHRS and CDR2 is YFSETQ in the germline V gene. V lost 6 bases and J 4 bases, leaving 19 bases between the germline ends. CDR3 nucleotides: TGCGCCAGCACCCTGTCCTCCGACAGGACCACCGGGGAGCTGTTTTTT. Amino acid sequence: CASTLSSDRTTGELFF.

This chain connects TRBV2 to TRBJ2-7; 8 positions match TRBD2. The trim removed 8 bases at V and 3 bases at J, leaving 9 bases unmatched. The CDR3 is made up of 14 amino acids. CDR1 is SNHLY, CDR2 FYNNEI, per germline. The CDR3: CASGNSGDSYEQYF. DNA for the CDR3: TGTGCCAGCGGGAATAGCGGGGATAGCTACGAGCAGTACTTC.

The chain combines TRBV4-2 with TRBJ2-2, with D tentatively TRBD2 (6 bases). The CDR3 spans 17 residues. The germline CDR1 and CDR2 sequences are LGHNA and YNFKEQ. With 5 bases removed from V and 5 bases from J, the gap between germline ends came to 21 bases. The CDR3 nucleotides are TGTGCCAGCAGCGAAAGGGTCGGGAGTCCCAAGACCGGGGAGCTGTTTTTT. This encodes CASSERVGSPKTGELFF.

The sample holds one count of this clone. V and J are TRBV5-1 and TRBJ2-1; 13 bases line up with TRBD2. After removal of 7 bases from V and 11 bases from J, the junction contained 9 bases not matched to a gene. The length of the CDR3 is 14 residues. Germline values: CDR1 SGHRS, CDR2 YFSETQ. The CDR3 protein is CASGPGLAGRKQFF. In DNA form, the CDR3 reads TGCGCCAGCGGACCGGGACTAGCGGGAAGGAAGCAGTTCTTC.

In this sample, this clone turned up once. The gene calls are TRBV29-1 and TRBJ2-5; TRBD1 aligns across 9 bases. The J segment lost 1 base and the V segment lost 1 base, leaving 4 bases of the junction unmatched. The V gene's germline CDR1 is SQVTM and CDR2 ANQGSEA. This CDR3 contains 15 residues. The chain's CDR3 is CSVEGGQGLQETQYF. DNA of the CDR3: TGCAGCGTTGAAGGGGGACAGGGACTCCAAGAGACCCAGTACTTC.

This chain joins TRBV4-1 and TRBJ2-1, with 7 bases matching TRBD2. The V gene's germline CDR1 is MGHRA and CDR2 YSYEKL. J lost 2 bases, V lost 5 bases, and 9 bases had no gene match. The CDR3 contains 16 residues. CDR3 coding DNA: TGCGCCAGCAGCACCCGGGAGCGGGGTACCTACAATGAGCAGTTCTTC. It codes for CASSTRERGTYNEQFF.

V is TRBV5-1 and J is TRBJ2-7; TRBD1 agrees at 11 bases. The CDR3 sequence is 14 residues long. Germline-derived CDR1 and CDR2 are SGHRS and YFSETQ. V dropped 3 bases and J dropped 6; count of bases not matched to a gene: 5. CDR3 loop: CASSSGQGVSEQYF. Here the CDR3 DNA reads TGCGCCAGCAGCTCGGGACAGGGGGTGTCCGAGCAGTACTTC.

The chain combines TRBV27 with TRBJ2-7; TRBD2 might be the D (6 bases). Looked up from germline, CDR1 is MNHEY and CDR2 is SMNVEV (reference sequence). Trimming stripped 5 bases from V and 3 bases from J, with 17 bases between. The CDR3 contains 15 residues. The chain's CDR3 is CASSPRLVRFYEQYF. The CDR3, as DNA: TGTGCCAGCAGTCCTAGACTAGTAAGGTTCTACGAGCAGTACTTC.

In regard to this clone: Likely a read error: the CDR3 ends without its conserved phenylalanine or tryptophan. The DNA is omitted, as the CDR3 cannot be located on it reliably, and the CDR3 follows TCRdb's listing. The V call is TRBV19, the J call TRBJ1-4; the table's D call, TRBD1, was not checked against the DNA. The germline V gene has CDR1 LNHDA and CDR2 SQIVND (reference sequence). A total of 13 residues make up the CDR3, ends included. The CDR3 loop reads CANITYTGTGPFV.